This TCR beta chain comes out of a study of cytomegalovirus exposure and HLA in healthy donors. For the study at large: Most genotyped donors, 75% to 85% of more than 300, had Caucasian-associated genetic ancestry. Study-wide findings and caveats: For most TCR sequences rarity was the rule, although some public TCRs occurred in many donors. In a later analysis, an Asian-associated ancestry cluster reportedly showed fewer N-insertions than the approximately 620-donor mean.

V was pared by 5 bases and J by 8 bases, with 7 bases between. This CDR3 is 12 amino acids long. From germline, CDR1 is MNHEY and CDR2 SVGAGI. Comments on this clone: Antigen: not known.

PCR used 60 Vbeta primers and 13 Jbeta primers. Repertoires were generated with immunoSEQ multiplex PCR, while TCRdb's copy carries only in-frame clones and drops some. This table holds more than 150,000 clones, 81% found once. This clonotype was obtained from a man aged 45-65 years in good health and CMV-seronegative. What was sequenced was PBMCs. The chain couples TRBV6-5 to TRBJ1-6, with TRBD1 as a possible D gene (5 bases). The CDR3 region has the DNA TGTGCCAGCAGTCAACAGGATTCACCCCTCCACTTT. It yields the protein CASSQQDSPLHF.